The TCR beta chain under discussion was sequenced for a study of cytomegalovirus exposure and HLA in healthy donors. Germline CDR1 is SQVTM and CDR2 is ANQGSEA. V shed 7 bases, J shed 4 bases, and the junction held 8 bases outside the gene matches. The CDR3 is 13 amino acids. The method was immunoSEQ multiplex PCR; TCRdb's version includes in-frame clones alone and lacks a portion of them. The sample lists 150,000 to 170,000 clones, about 86% occurring once. This TCR derives from a man aged 18 to 35 in good health and CMV-seropositive. The specimen was PBMCs. The rearrangement uses TRBV29-1 and TRBJ1-1, with 8 nucleotides matching TRBD1. CDR3 sequence reads: CSATGALRTEAFF. For the CDR3, the DNA is TGCAGCGCGACAGGGGCCCTCCGCACTGAAGCTTTCTTT.